A selection of T cell receptor beta chains follows, all from one sample in a study of Ad26.COV2.S vaccination and SARS-CoV-2 variants. Assay used: immunoSEQ multiplex PCR; TCRdb lists only in-frame clones, some missing. The repertoire holds 300,000 to 400,000 clones, with around 87% as singletons. The material sequenced was peripheral blood, taken in a trial of Ad26.COV2.S vaccine versus placebo. Receptor source: a person between 18 and 65 years old who received the Ad26.COV2.S COVID-19 vaccine or a placebo. Both conserved end residues are part of each CDR3. The order of the fields is V gene, J gene, CDR3 protein.

>TRBV4-2|TRBJ2-1
CASSQAGESYNEQFF
>TRBV30|TRBJ2-5
CAWALGLGPQETQYF
>TRBV10-3|TRBJ2-1
CAISAQRGQGAFSYNEQFF
>TRBV3-1/TRBV3-2|TRBJ1-5
CASSQGITDFTQPQHF
>TRBV7-6|TRBJ1-6
CASSLEQENSPLHF
>TRBV6-4|TRBJ2-3
CASSERGSTDTQYF
>TRBV5-1|TRBJ2-7
CASSQLAGVPPREQYF
>TRBV6-1|TRBJ1-5
CASSDSGNQPQHF
>TRBV4-1|TRBJ2-1
CASSQDPAGESYNEQFF
>TRBV12-3/TRBV12-4|TRBJ1-5
CASSSGEPQHF
>TRBV7-2|TRBJ1-1
CASSLMNTEAFF
>TRBV3-1/TRBV3-2|TRBJ1-6
CASSPGRVGPPLHF
>TRBV7-9|TRBJ2-7
CASSLDSVNYYEQYF
>TRBV24-1|TRBJ2-2
CATSGGSATGELFF
>TRBV9|TRBJ2-1
CASSVTSHTYNEQFF
>TRBV5-1|TRBJ2-6
CASSLYGQEVGSGANVLTF
>TRBV2|TRBJ2-5
CASSELGGMGFGSQYF
>TRBV2|TRBJ1-1
CASSEDGVLNTEAFF
>TRBV27|TRBJ1-1
CASSLGYPGQMNTEAFF
>TRBV9|TRBJ1-3
CASSPRGGISGNTIYF
>TRBV5-1|TRBJ2-7
CASSVDRPPYEQYF
>TRBV11-3|TRBJ1-6
CASSLLDSGYNSPLHF
>TRBV6-6|TRBJ1-5
CASSYTGGSNQPQHF
>TRBV4-1|TRBJ2-5
CASSQEYGGRETQYF
>TRBV29-1|TRBJ2-7
CSVEDPTGDQSYEQYF
>TRBV4-3|TRBJ1-1
CASSQGGGNTEAFF
>TRBV10-3|TRBJ1-2
CAISDLDYGYTF
>TRBV10-3|TRBJ1-6
CAISPGGSSYNSPLHF
>TRBV30|TRBJ2-7
CAWIGSGSYEQYF
>TRBV14|TRBJ1-2
CASSQDQGNYGYTF
>TRBV18|TRBJ1-2
CASSPPGGFSGYTF
>TRBV12-3/TRBV12-4|TRBJ1-3
CASSLGNTIYF
>TRBV2|TRBJ1-4
CASSKTDFNEKLFF
>TRBV4-2|TRBJ2-7
CASSQGLTHPYEQYF
>TRBV6-5|TRBJ1-2
CASSRDPNYGYTF
>TRBV11-2|TRBJ2-1
CASSLGEANNEQFF
>TRBV30|TRBJ2-4
CAWTSGGLAKNIQYF
>TRBV20-1|TRBJ2-3
CSASGRQTSTDTQYF
>TRBV4-3|TRBJ1-6
CASSQPRDRGNSPLHF
>TRBV9|TRBJ2-2
CASSPTGTSRTGELFF
>TRBV5-1|TRBJ1-1
CASSHRDRVNTEAFF
>TRBV12-3/TRBV12-4|TRBJ1-5
CASGGLPNQPQHF